These T cell receptor beta chains were read from a single sample in a study of OX40 agonist ivuxolimab in advanced cancers. TCRdb's table, derived via immunoSEQ multiplex PCR, lists solely in-frame clones and lacks some. Here the sample spans about 12,000 clones, more than 65% being singletons. This specimen consisted of CD4+ or CD8+ T cells sorted from blood, obtained in a trial of the OX40 agonist ivuxolimab. Receptors originate from an adult with an advanced solid tumor such as melanoma, head and neck, liver or kidney cancer. The conserved cysteine and the conserved F or W are not part of the CDR3 here.

J,V,CDR3
TRBJ1-2,TRBV19,ASSRGRFSGYT
TRBJ1-2,TRBV9,ASSVDPQNGYT
TRBJ1-1,TRBV6-4,ASSPELGTEAF
TRBJ1-1,TRBV27,ASSRRGGFTEAF
TRBJ2-6,TRBV28,ASSVINLTQSRANVLT
-,TRBV7-9,ASSSGLYEQY
TRBJ1-5,TRBV27,ASSPGTVNQPQH
TRBJ2-1,TRBV28,ASSFGQGPLNNEQF
TRBJ2-2,TRBV27,ASSLTAGVLDTGELF
TRBJ2-1,TRBV28,ASSFLDRVEPWQF
TRBJ2-7,TRBV18,ASSPRVLTYEQY
TRBJ1-1,TRBV28,ASSLVGQGQNTEAF
TRBJ1-5,TRBV7-9,ASSLARYQPQH
TRBJ1-2,TRBV5-1,ASSWDSPNYGYT
TRBJ2-2,TRBV5-4,ASSLGGPTGNTGELF
TRBJ2-5,TRBV4-3,ASSQAAPGQGNLRETQY
TRBJ2-3,TRBV6-4,ASSGTGGSDTQY
TRBJ2-1,TRBV19,ASSISSATLNEQF
TRBJ2-5,TRBV28,ASSLSNSLETQY
TRBJ1-1,TRBV5-1,ASSFIGQGATSANTEAF
TRBJ1-2,TRBV19,ASTMRAYFYGYT
TRBJ2-2,TRBV7-9,ASSAFNTGELF